The 9 T cell receptor beta chains presented below share a single source sample, sequenced in a study of T cells in women clearing cervical HPV infection. Repertoires were generated with immunoSEQ multiplex PCR, while TCRdb's copy carries only in-frame clones and drops some. In total, the table holds about 32,000 clones. The sequenced sample consisted of blood buffy coat. Receptors were obtained from a woman between 18 and 69 years old with a cervical HPV16 infection that either progressed to CIN3+ or cleared (not recorded which).

Turning to this clone: Coverage ceases 3 residues before the CDR3 finishes, and the germline J gene fills in the end. The chain couples TRBV12-3 or TRBV12-4 to TRBJ1-2; D gene unclear. V lost 4 bases, J lost 5 bases, and 17 bases lay in between. The length of the CDR3 is 15 residues. Here the CDR3 reads CASSSPRGFLYGYTF. The CDR3 DNA, read in part, is TGTGCCAGCAGTTCCCCCCGGGGTTTTTTATATGGC.

Concerning this clone: The CDR3 is cut off 3 residues early in the read; its end comes from the germline J gene. The chain uses TRBV19 and TRBJ2-3, with a possible D match to TRBD2 (5 bases). Germline CDR1 LNHDA, CDR2 SQIVND (reference sequence). The CDR3 is made up of 16 amino acids. The CDR3 here is CASSIVHGLGNQPQYF. CDR3 DNA (partial): TGTGCCAGTAGTATAGTCCACGGACTGGGCAATCAGCCG.

The CDR3 sequence is CAISDPGQGTYEQYF. Partial CDR3 DNA: TGTGCCATCAGCGACCCGGGACAGGGAACCTACGAG. The gene calls are TRBV10-3 and TRBJ2-7; 9 nucleotides agree with TRBD1. The sequence runs out 3 residues before the end of the CDR3; the remainder is reconstructed from the germline J gene. Germline V gives CDR1 ENHRY, CDR2 SYGVKD. CDR3 length equals 15 residues. Trimming at V came to 6 bases and at J to 2 bases, leaving 8 bases not matched to a gene.

In the case of this clone: The read terminates 3 residues before the CDR3 end, so the remaining end is supplied by the germline J gene. This rearrangement joins TRBV5-5 to TRBJ1-2; the match to TRBD1 covers 9 bases. CDR1 and CDR2 from the germline V gene are SGHKS and YYEKEE (reference sequence). This CDR3 region has 14 residues. With 2 bases clipped from V and 3 bases from J, the junction kept 2 bases outside the gene matches. CDR3 loop: CASSFRDRDYGYTF. The part of the CDR3 DNA that was read is TGTGCCAGCAGCTTCCGGGACAGGGACTATGGC.

A remark on this clone: From the germline J gene comes the end of the CDR3, since the read stops 3 residues before it. The J gene is TRBJ1-2, the V gene TRBV30; D uncertain. CDR1 is GTSNPN and CDR2 is SVGIG in the germline V gene (reference sequence). The ends were cut back, 0 bases at V and 1 base at J, with 6 bases in the middle. This CDR3 has 13 amino acids. CDR3 amino acids: CAWSVVRNYGYTF. CDR3 DNA, as far as it was read: TGTGCCTGGAGTGTAGTGCGTAACTATGGC.

Comments on this clone: The CDR3 end lies 3 residues beyond the end of the read and is filled in from the germline J gene. The genes are TRBV10-3 and TRBJ2-5; TRBD2 matches at 9 bases. The germline CDR1 and CDR2 sequences are ENHRY and SYGVKD. The CDR3 runs 14 residues. With V trimmed by 3 bases and J by 5 bases, 4 bases remained unmatched. The chain's CDR3 is CAISDRGRGETQYF. The part of the CDR3 DNA that was read is TGTGCCATCAGTGACCGCGGGAGGGGGGAGACC.

The CDR3 loop reads CASSLEGVPGETQYF. The sequenced CDR3 bases are TGCGCCAGCAGCTTGGAGGGGGTCCCAGGAGAGACC. The gene calls are TRBV5-1 and TRBJ2-5; D is possibly TRBD1 (6 bases). The CDR3 is cut off 3 residues early in the read; its end comes from the germline J gene. Germline V gene data show CDR1 as SGHRS and CDR2 as YFSETQ. V was shortened by 0 bases and J by 4 bases, with 13 bases between the two germline ends. The CDR3 is 15 amino acids.

About this clone: The read terminates 3 residues ahead of where the CDR3 ends, so the germline J gene completes it. The chain combines TRBV2 with TRBJ1-1; D is ambiguous. Germline CDR1 SNHLY, CDR2 FYNNEI. The CDR3 totals 14 residues. Trimming left V 7 bases short and J 2 bases short, with 14 bases between. CDR3: CASTTSWLNTEAFF. CDR3 bases read: TGTGCCAGCACTACGTCATGGTTAAACACTGAA.

As regards this clone: From the germline J gene comes the end of the CDR3, since the read stops 3 residues before it. The chain links TRBV20-1 to TRBJ2-1; D might be TRBD2 (6 bases). From germline, CDR1 is DFQATT and CDR2 SNEGSKA (reference sequence). Trimming cost V 6 bases and J 0 bases, with 36 bases left between them. The CDR3 sequence is 22 residues long. CDR3 bases read: TGCAGTGCACCTCCGGGCCTGAAAGCCCGGTTAGAGCGGGCTTACTCCTACAATGAG. This translates into CSAPPGLKARLERAYSYNE. The entire CDR3 protein is CSAPPGLKARLERAYSYNEQFF.